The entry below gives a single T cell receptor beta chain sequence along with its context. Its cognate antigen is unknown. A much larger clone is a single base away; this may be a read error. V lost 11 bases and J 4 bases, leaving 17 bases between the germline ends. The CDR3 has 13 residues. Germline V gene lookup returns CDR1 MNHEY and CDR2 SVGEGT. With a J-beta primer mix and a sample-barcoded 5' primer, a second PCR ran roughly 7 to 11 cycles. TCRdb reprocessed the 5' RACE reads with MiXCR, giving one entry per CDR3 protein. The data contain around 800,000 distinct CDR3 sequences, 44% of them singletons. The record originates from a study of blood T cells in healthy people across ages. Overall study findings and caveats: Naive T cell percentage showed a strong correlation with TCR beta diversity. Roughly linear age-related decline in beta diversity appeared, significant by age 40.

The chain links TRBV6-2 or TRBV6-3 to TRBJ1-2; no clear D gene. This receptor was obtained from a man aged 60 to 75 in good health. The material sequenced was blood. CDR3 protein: CAGTRDGSYGYTF. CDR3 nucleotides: TGTGCCGGCACCCGAGACGGATCCTATGGCTACACCTTC.